This T cell receptor beta chain is from a study of vaccination and CD4 T cells after COVID-19. Study-wide background: Investigators drew the post-COVID samples a median around 100 days after diagnosis, with a range of 35 to 161. Broader study findings: Convalescent patients were relatively few, and early post-infection timepoints were missing.

An Oncomine TCR Beta short-read assay was used to sequence the DNA from cultured CD4+ T cells. TCRdb re-derived calls from the PCR reads in MiXCR, one entry per CDR3 protein. This table holds about 13,000 distinct CDR3 sequences, about two fifths found once. The CDR3 spans 11 residues. Between the trimmed V and J ends, which lost 11 bases and 7 bases, there was a span of 12 bases. Germline V CDR1 and CDR2: MNHNS, SASEGT. About this clonotype itself: Its antigen is unknown.

As to treatment: approximately nine-day PBMC culture with coronavirus spike peptide pools or control peptides (ViraFEST assay). ViraFEST stimulated the growth of antigen-specific T cells using peptide pools and subsequently profiled their TCRs by sequencing. Cells were cultured for nine to eleven days, and then CD4+ T cells were isolated by negative selection. This sequence was found in a human donor who had recovered from COVID-19. The chain recombines TRBV6-1 with TRBJ2-1; D is ambiguous. Sequenced: CD4+ T cells from blood, cultured in vitro. CDR3 amino acids: CASSKRNEQFF. For the CDR3, the DNA is TGTGCCTCAAGCAAGAGGAATGAGCAGTTCTTC.